This T cell receptor (beta chain) was observed in a study of identical twins. TCRdb re-analysed the 5' RACE reads in MiXCR, keeping a single row per CDR3 protein. The sample shows some 730,000 distinct CDR3 sequences, 18% of them seen only once. The CDR3 is made up of 16 amino acids. Trimming took 7 bases from V and 4 from J, leaving 20 bases between them. Germline V lookup: CDR1 MGHRA, CDR2 YSYEKL. The same data also contributed to another study, on T cells expressing NK-cell markers.

Sequencing input: PBMCs. The sequence came from a woman aged 18-35 years in good health. The chain links TRBV4-1 to TRBJ2-1; the D gene is possibly TRBD1 (6 bases). The CDR3 sequence: CASKAVGRGIYNEQFF. In DNA, the CDR3 is TGCGCCAGCAAGGCTGTGGGCAGGGGTATTTACAATGAGCAGTTCTTC.